The T cell receptor (beta chain) under discussion was sequenced for a study of shared clonotypes between healthy human individuals. Study outcomes and limitations: For naive CD4 cells, around 5.1% of clonotypes were shared across a few donors. A generally larger estimated richness was seen in naive subsets than in memory subsets.

Method: immunoSEQ multiplex PCR; TCRdb's copy keeps in-frame clones and lacks some. There are some 690,000 clones in the sample; around 91% occur only once, and less than 40% lies in the top ten. Comment on this clone: Its antigen is as yet unknown.

This clonotype was obtained from a man younger than 30 in good health. Some clones in this sample may be carry-over from other donors' samples. Sequencing was done on a sample of memory CD8+ T cells from PBMCs. The subset here: CD45RO+ cells pooled with CCR7-negative TemRA cells.

CDR3 DNA: TGTGCCAGCTCACCGGATAGCGGGAGGGCCTCGGATGAGCAGTTCTTC. Protein sequence: CASSPDSGRASDEQFF. This chain uses TRBV18 with TRBJ2-1; 11 bases fit TRBD2. Germline V gives CDR1 KGHSH, CDR2 LQKENI. The CDR3 loop spans 16 amino acids. V dropped 3 bases and J dropped 8; count of bases not matched to a gene: 9.